The table lists the clone carrying this T cell receptor beta chain with many counts. The antigen is undetermined. V dropped 4 bases and J dropped 0 bases, with 14 bases sitting between them. Germline V CDR1 and CDR2: SGHRS, YFSETQ. The CDR3 runs 16 residues. The entry originates in a study of tumor and adjacent non-tumor tissue in lung cancer. For the study at large: The patients, 10 to 11 men and a few women, were about 30 to 85 with stage I to III disease. Samples averaged around 4 million productive TCRbeta reads each. Study observations and caveats: Normal lung showed higher cumulative top 100 clone frequency than tumor. Compared with tumor, normal lung showed significantly lower TCR diversity.

RNA was extracted from bulk tissue without any cell sorting. TCRbeta libraries were built with three rounds of nested PCR, modified from ARM-PCR. Via MiXCR, TCRdb re-called the multiplex PCR reads, giving one row per CDR3 protein. The sample holds 76,000 or so distinct CDR3 sequences, less than 75% seen once. The sample consisted of lung tumor tissue. The genes are TRBV5-1 and TRBJ2-4, with D unresolved. This clonotype was obtained from a woman aged 70-85 years with non-small cell lung cancer. As DNA, the CDR3 is TGCGCCAGCAGCGAATCTGCCTTTGAAGCCAAAAACATTCAGTACTTC. This translates into CASSESAFEAKNIQYF. Combining the CDR3 with reference TRBV5-1 and TRBJ2-4 gives the whole variable domain KAGVTQTPRYLIKTRGQQVTLSCSPISGHRSVSWYQQTPGQGLQFLFEYFSETQRNKGNFPGRFSGRQFSNSRSEMNVSTLELGDSALYLCASSESAFEAKNIQYFGAGTRLSVL.